The 27 T cell receptor beta chains in this list originate from one sample, sequenced in a study of shared clonotypes between healthy human individuals. This table comes from immunoSEQ multiplex PCR, and its TCRdb copy is limited to in-frame clones, with some not included. The sample includes approximately 1.9 million clones, just over 90% seen only once; the top ten take around 1.7%. Positive CCR7 selection of CD45RO-negative cells yielded the naive CD8 cells, and terminally differentiated effector memory CD45RA+ cells were excluded. The sequenced sample consisted of naive CD8+ T cells from PBMCs. The receptors come from a man aged 18 to 30 in good health. Some clones in this sample may be carry-over from other donors' samples.

The J gene is TRBJ2-2, the V gene TRBV19; D unresolved. CDR3 length equals 12 residues. Trimming stripped 8 bases from V and 4 bases from J, with 8 bases between. In germline, CDR1 is LNHDA, CDR2 SQIVND (reference sequence). The CDR3 reads CASGFGTGELFF. CDR3 sequence (DNA): TGTGCCAGTGGTTTTGGCACCGGGGAGCTGTTTTTT.

Comment on this clone: This sample includes further DNA sequences coding for the same CDR3. The V and J genes are TRBV30 and TRBJ2-7; D might be TRBD2 (6 bases). V gave up 2 bases and J gave up 2 bases, with 7 bases separating them. The CDR3 is 12 residues long. Germline V gene sequence: CDR1 GTSNPN, CDR2 SVGIG (reference sequence). CDR3 bases: TGTGCCTGGAGTCCGGGAGCCTACGAGCAGTACTTC. Its protein product is CAWSPGAYEQYF.

This chain joins TRBV6-1 and TRBJ1-2, with D unclear. With 0 bases removed from V and 4 bases from J, the gap between germline ends came to 9 bases. There are 14 residues in the CDR3. CDR1 and CDR2 from the germline V gene are MNHNS and SASEGT. CDR3 nucleotide sequence: TGTGCCAGCAGTGAAGCCAGCTACCTCTATGGCTACACCTTC. This gives the protein CASSEASYLYGYTF.

The chain joins TRBV28 to TRBJ1-5, with D unresolved. The germline CDR1 and CDR2 sequences are MDHEN and SYDVKM. Trimming removed 3 bases from V and 9 bases from J, with 18 bases in between. CDR3 size: 15 residues. The CDR3 sequence: CASSFKSRVHRPQHF. In DNA, the CDR3 is TGTGCCAGCAGTTTTAAATCTCGGGTTCATCGGCCCCAGCATTTT.

This sequence joins TRBV7-2 and TRBJ2-1; maybe TRBD2 (5 bases). Trimming stripped 4 bases from V and 6 bases from J, with 10 bases between. CDR3 length equals 13 residues. Germline V gene sequence: CDR1 SGHTA, CDR2 FQGNSA. CDR3 nucleotide sequence: TGTGCCAGCAGCTACGGACTTTCCAATGAGCAGTTCTTC. Encoded protein: CASSYGLSNEQFF. The variable domain in full, completed from reference TRBV7-2 and TRBJ2-1, reads GAGVSQSPSNKVTEKGKDVELRCDPISGHTALYWYRQSLGQGLEFLIYFQGNSAPDKSGLPSDRFSAERTGGSVSTLTIQRTQQEDSAVYLCASSYGLSNEQFFGPGTRLTVL.

The chain uses TRBV9 and TRBJ2-5; the D gene is possibly TRBD2 (5 bases). Germline loops: CDR1 SGDLS, CDR2 YYNGEE. This CDR3 has 14 residues. V gave up 0 bases and J gave up 5 bases, with 11 bases separating them. The CDR3 DNA sequence: TGTGCCAGCAGCGTAGAGGCTAGCTGGGAGACCCAGTACTTC. It is translated as CASSVEASWETQYF. The variable domain in full, completed from reference TRBV9 and TRBJ2-5, reads DSGVTQTPKHLITATGQRVTLRCSPRSGDLSVYWYQQSLDQGLQFLIQYYNGEERAKGNILERFSAQQFPDLHSELNLSSLELGDSALYFCASSVEASWETQYFGPGTRLLVL.

The CDR3 spells CASSPPTSGEQFF. CDR3 nucleotides: TGTGCCAGCAGCCCACCTACTAGCGGTGAGCAGTTCTTC. This chain uses TRBV7-9 with TRBJ2-1; 8 nucleotides match TRBD2. Trimming took 5 bases from V and 9 from J; bases not matched to a gene: 6. Per germline, CDR1 SEHNR and CDR2 FQNEAQ (reference sequence). The length of the CDR3 is 13 residues.

The gene calls are TRBV29-1 and TRBJ2-4, with TRBD2 matching over 11 bases. The CDR3 is 16 amino acids. The germline V gene encodes CDR1 SQVTM and CDR2 ANQGSEA. J gave up 3 bases and V 4 bases, and 8 bases lay outside the gene matches. Here the CDR3 DNA reads TGCAGCGTTGGCGGACTAGCGGGCACGGACAAAAACATTCAGTACTTC. It translates to CSVGGLAGTDKNIQYF.

The chain carries TRBV6-1 and TRBJ2-7; TRBD2 matches at 10 bases. The J segment lost 4 bases and the V segment lost 6 bases, leaving 9 bases of the junction unmatched. Germline CDR1 MNHNS, CDR2 SASEGT. The CDR3 is made up of 15 amino acids. As DNA, the CDR3 is TGTGCCAGCAGCGTCCTAGCGGGAGTTGCGTACGAGCAGTACTTC. Translated, it gives CASSVLAGVAYEQYF.

The gene calls are TRBV11-2 and TRBJ1-1; D gene uncertain. Germline CDR1 SGHAT, CDR2 FQNNGV. This CDR3 has 16 amino acids. Trimming pared 5 bases from V and 1 base from J, leaving 17 bases between. The CDR3 reads CASSPRRSSANTEAFF. The CDR3, as DNA: TGTGCCAGCAGCCCCCGTCGTAGTTCAGCGAACACTGAAGCTTTCTTT.

This chain links TRBV28 with TRBJ2-3, with 8 bases matching TRBD2. The CDR3 contains 15 residues. Per the germline V gene, CDR1 is MDHEN and CDR2 is SYDVKM. With 4 bases clipped from V and 4 bases from J, the junction kept 7 bases outside the gene matches. The CDR3 protein is CASSYSVTSADTQYF. Written as DNA, the CDR3 is TGTGCCAGCAGTTATTCCGTGACTAGCGCAGATACGCAGTATTTT.

The chain recombines TRBV4-2 with TRBJ1-1; tentatively, D is TRBD1 (5 bases). The germline CDR1 and CDR2 sequences are LGHNA and YNFKEQ. V was trimmed by 3 bases and J by 4 bases, leaving 15 bases between them. The CDR3 has 15 residues. CDR3 residues: CASSQARTRVTEAFF. DNA for the CDR3: TGTGCCAGCAGCCAGGCCCGGACAAGGGTCACTGAAGCTTTCTTT.

The chain couples TRBV27 to TRBJ1-2, with D possibly being TRBD1 (5 bases). The V gene lost 3 bases and the J gene lost 2 bases, with 10 bases spanning the gap. The CDR3 length is 14 residues. Germline assignment: CDR1 MNHEY and CDR2 SMNVEV (reference sequence). The CDR3 here is CASSFRVGNYGYTF. CDR3 DNA: TGTGCCAGCAGTTTCAGGGTGGGGAACTATGGCTACACCTTC.

The rearrangement joins TRBV27 to TRBJ2-6; D is uncertain. V lost 4 bases and J lost 0, with 4 bases in between. Germline V gene lookup returns CDR1 MNHEY and CDR2 SMNVEV (reference sequence). There are 14 residues in the CDR3. The CDR3 protein is CASSWTSGANVLTF. The CDR3 nucleotides read TGTGCCAGCAGTTGGACCTCTGGGGCCAACGTCCTGACTTTC.

The gene calls are TRBV15 and TRBJ2-5; 12 positions match TRBD2. Per the germline V gene, CDR1 is LNHNV and CDR2 is YYDKDF (reference sequence). The ends lost 0 bases at V and 2 bases at J; junction bases unmatched: 4. This CDR3 spans 17 amino acids. The CDR3 DNA reads TGTGCCACCAGCAGAGATCTGACTAGCGGGAGACAAGAGACCCAGTACTTC. Amino acids: CATSRDLTSGRQETQYF.

Here the CDR3 reads CASSLLPGLFYEQYF. CDR3 DNA: TGTGCCAGCAGTTTATTGCCGGGACTTTTTTACGAGCAGTACTTC. The chain uses TRBV27 and TRBJ2-7; perhaps TRBD2 as D (6 bases). The V gene's germline CDR1 is MNHEY and CDR2 SMNVEV (reference sequence). The CDR3 has 15 residues. V shed 1 base and J shed 4 bases, with 14 bases lying between them.

The gene calls are TRBV27 and TRBJ1-5; D is unresolved. CDR1 MNHEY and CDR2 SMNVEV come from the germline V gene (reference sequence). Trimming left V 8 bases short and J 8 bases short, with 4 bases between. The CDR3 has 9 residues. CDR3 sequence (DNA): TGTGCCAGCGGAGAGCCCCAGCATTTT. Encoded protein: CASGEPQHF.

The chain uses TRBV19 and TRBJ2-1; 7 bases map to TRBD1. V dropped 8 bases and J dropped 10; count of bases not matched to a gene: 5. This CDR3 is built from 11 residues. The germline gives CDR1 LNHDA, CDR2 SQIVND (reference sequence). As DNA, the CDR3 is TGTGCCAGTCTGGGGGACAGAGAGCAGTTCTTC. Amino acids: CASLGDREQFF.

The chain has TRBV10-3 and TRBJ2-7; no firm D call. Germline loops: CDR1 ENHRY, CDR2 SYGVKD. V was cut by 2 bases and J by 2 bases, with 7 bases left in between. This CDR3 has 13 amino acids. As DNA, the CDR3 is TGTGCCATCAGTGAGGGTCCCCCCTACGAGCAGTACTTC. Encoded protein: CAISEGPPYEQYF.

The chain recombines TRBV10-3 with TRBJ1-1, with D perhaps matching TRBD1 (6 bases). The CDR3 runs to 16 residues. Germline CDR1 ENHRY, CDR2 SYGVKD. Trimming pared 4 bases from V and 4 bases from J, leaving 19 bases between. This chain's CDR3 is CAISASPLGARTEAFF. The CDR3 DNA reads TGTGCCATCAGTGCGTCCCCTCTGGGGGCGCGCACTGAAGCTTTCTTT.

Points on this clone: Other DNA sequences in this specimen translate into the identical CDR3. The chain recombines TRBV19 with TRBJ2-7; D is unresolved. The germline V gene has CDR1 LNHDA and CDR2 SQIVND (reference sequence). This CDR3 region has 13 residues. V shed 3 bases and J shed 2 bases, with 8 bases lying between them. The CDR3 nucleotides read TGTGCCAGTAGTATCGGGTACCCCTACGAGCAGTACTTC. It yields the protein CASSIGYPYEQYF.

V usage is TRBV7-9 and J usage is TRBJ2-2; maybe TRBD2 (5 bases). Germline values: CDR1 SEHNR, CDR2 FQNEAQ (reference sequence). CDR3 length: 16 residues. Trimming left V 5 bases short and J 3 bases short, with 16 bases between. DNA of the CDR3: TGTGCCAGCAGCCCCCGACTAACTCTCGACACCGGGGAGCTGTTTTTT. Protein: CASSPRLTLDTGELFF.

The chain is built from TRBV27 and TRBJ2-5; 7 nucleotides line up with TRBD1. Unmatched junction bases numbered 13, after V lost 8 bases and J lost 4 bases. This CDR3 comprises 15 residues. The germline V gene has CDR1 MNHEY and CDR2 SMNVEV (reference sequence). CDR3 DNA: TGTGCCAGCTGTCAAGCGACAGGGCCACGAGAGACCCAGTACTTC. It is translated as CASCQATGPRETQYF.

This chain's CDR3 is CASSSHLPREGDEQYF. DNA of the CDR3: TGTGCCAGCAGTTCCCATTTACCCCGGGAAGGGGACGAGCAGTACTTC. This chain links TRBV27 with TRBJ2-7, with D possibly called TRBD1 or TRBD2 (5 bases each). CDR3 length: 16 residues. Germline V gene lookup returns CDR1 MNHEY and CDR2 SMNVEV (reference sequence). The germline V and J ends were trimmed by 4 bases and 5 bases, with 21 bases remaining between them.

Written as DNA, the CDR3 is TGTGCCAGCAGCCACAGGGAGCCCTACAATGAGCAGTTCTTC. This translates into CASSHREPYNEQFF. This chain joins TRBV6-5 and TRBJ2-1; maybe TRBD1 (6 bases). V was cut by 6 bases and J by 2 bases, with 11 bases left in between. This CDR3 comprises 14 residues. Germline lookup yields CDR1 MNHEY and CDR2 SVGAGI.

CDR3 amino acids: CASSVREAGWEVFDEQYF. The CDR3 DNA follows: TGTGCCAGCAGCGTACGAGAGGCGGGGTGGGAAGTCTTCGACGAGCAGTACTTC. The chain joins TRBV9 to TRBJ2-7; D possibly corresponds to TRBD2 (6 bases). CDR1 and CDR2 (germline): SGDLS, YYNGEE. CDR3 length equals 18 residues. The ends were cut back, 1 base at V and 5 bases at J, with 25 bases in the middle.

CDR3 nucleotides: TGTGCCAGCAGTTTAGGGACTAGCTTCAATGAGCAGTTCTTC. Protein sequence: CASSLGTSFNEQFF. V usage is TRBV27 and J usage is TRBJ2-1, with 9 bases fitting TRBD2. This CDR3 has 14 amino acids. V was clipped by 2 bases and J by 6 bases; unmatched bases: 2. From germline, CDR1 is MNHEY and CDR2 SMNVEV (reference sequence).